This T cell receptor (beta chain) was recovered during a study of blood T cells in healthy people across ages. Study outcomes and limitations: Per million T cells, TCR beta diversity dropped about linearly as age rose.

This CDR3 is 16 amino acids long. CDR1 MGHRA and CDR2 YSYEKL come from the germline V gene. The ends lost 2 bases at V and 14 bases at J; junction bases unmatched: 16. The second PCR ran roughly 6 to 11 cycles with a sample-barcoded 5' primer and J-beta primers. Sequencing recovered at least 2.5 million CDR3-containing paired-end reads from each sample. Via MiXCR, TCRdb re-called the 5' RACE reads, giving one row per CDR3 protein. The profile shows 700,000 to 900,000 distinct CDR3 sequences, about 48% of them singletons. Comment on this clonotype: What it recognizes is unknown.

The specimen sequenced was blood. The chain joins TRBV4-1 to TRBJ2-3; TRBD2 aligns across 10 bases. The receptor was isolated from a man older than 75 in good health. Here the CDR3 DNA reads TGCGCCAGCAGCCAACCGACAGCGGGAGGGCCCAGATACGCGTATTTT. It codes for CASSQPTAGGPRYAYF.